The rows below give T cell receptor beta chains drawn from one sample of a study of shared clonotypes between healthy human individuals. Here immunoSEQ multiplex PCR was the method, and the copy in TCRdb shows in-frame clones only, minus some. The sample yields more than 1 million clones, about 84% seen once. Sequenced material: memory CD4+ T cells from PBMCs. The receptors were gathered from a man younger than 35 in good health. Some clones in this sample may be carry-over from other donors' samples. CDR3s include the opening cysteine and the closing phenylalanine or tryptophan. Clone size is shown for a subset of rows, as once, few, many or a class of expanded clone.

j_call: TRBJ1-4
clone_size: NA
v_call: TRBV7-2
cdr3_aa: CASSLGRRGGNEKLFF

j_call: TRBJ2-2
clone_size: NA
v_call: TRBV7-3
cdr3_aa: CASSLRDRGSDTGELFF

j_call: TRBJ2-3
clone_size: NA
v_call: TRBV28
cdr3_aa: CASSRAGGFTDTQYF

j_call: TRBJ2-2
clone_size: many
v_call: TRBV4-2
cdr3_aa: CASSQDPGAVTGELFF

j_call: TRBJ1-1
clone_size: NA
v_call: TRBV9
cdr3_aa: CASSRTGGDTEAFF

j_call: TRBJ2-7
clone_size: NA
v_call: TRBV11-2
cdr3_aa: CASSPRDSVEQYF

j_call: TRBJ1-5
clone_size: NA
v_call: TRBV28
cdr3_aa: CASSPPGQGIQPQHF

j_call: TRBJ1-1
clone_size: NA
v_call: TRBV15
cdr3_aa: CATSREKGAQEAFF

j_call: TRBJ1-2
clone_size: NA
v_call: TRBV30
cdr3_aa: CAWTGRARGGYTF

j_call: TRBJ2-3
clone_size: NA
v_call: TRBV6-5
cdr3_aa: CASSFIITGTQYF

j_call: TRBJ2-7
clone_size: NA
v_call: TRBV2
cdr3_aa: CASRPAPGLGGYEQYF

j_call: TRBJ1-2
clone_size: NA
v_call: TRBV7-2
cdr3_aa: CASSQRTFSAGGYTF